This T cell receptor (beta chain) came from a study of shared clonotypes between healthy human individuals. Study-wide results and limits: The expectation was that sequencing depth would affect clonotype sharing among donors.

Comments on this clone: Its specificity is unknown.

Donors had no recently reported acute infections or vaccinations and were HIV-negative. A CD45RA-negative memory subset and a CD45RA+ naive subset were separated from the CD4+ cells. Germline V gives CDR1 MGHRA, CDR2 YSYEKL. This CDR3 spans 15 amino acids. Trimming removed 4 bases from V and 2 bases from J; junction bases left unmatched: 7. In the authors' workflow: Junction-only immunoSEQ sequences carried no quality scores, so filtering differed. Only in-frame clones appear in the TCRdb table, and some are missing; sequencing was by immunoSEQ multiplex PCR. That table is the source of V, J and clone size, and D and trimming were worked out from the DNA. This repertoire shows roughly 2,500,000 clones, roughly 93% found once; its top ten account for about 0.34%.

This receptor was identified in a man between 18 and 35 years old in good health. Some clones in this sample may be carry-over from other donors' samples. The sample was naive CD4+ T cells from PBMCs. Subset defined: CD45RA+ positively selected. This chain connects TRBV4-1 to TRBJ2-5, with TRBD1 identical over 7 bases. The chain's CDR3 is CASSLAGTDQETQYF. In DNA form, the CDR3 reads TGCGCCAGCAGCCTAGCAGGGACAGATCAAGAGACCCAGTACTTC.